These 9 T cell receptor beta chains were sequenced from one sample in a study of control samples from healthy donors and cancer patients. Some clones are missing from TCRdb's copy, which holds only in-frame ones; the method was immunoSEQ multiplex PCR. The repertoire includes over 150,000 clones, 85% to 95% of them detected once, and more than 1.1% sits in the top ten. The material sequenced was blood. These receptors were obtained from a woman aged 18 to 35 in good health.

The chain uses TRBV11-1 and TRBJ2-1; D is unresolved. Looked up from germline, CDR1 is SGHAT and CDR2 is FQDESV (reference sequence). Trimming pared 2 bases from V and 2 bases from J, leaving 13 bases between. CDR3 size: 16 residues. DNA of the CDR3: TGTGCCAGCAGCTTACCCCGACATCTCGCCTACAATGAGCAGTTCTTC. Encoded protein: CASSLPRHLAYNEQFF.

V usage is TRBV7-3 and J usage is TRBJ2-5; possible D gene TRBD1, 5 bases. V lost 1 base to trimming and J lost 3 bases, with 6 bases between them. The germline CDR1 and CDR2 sequences are SGHTA and FQGTGA. The CDR3 sequence is 13 residues long. CDR3 in amino acids: CASSLSREETQYF. CDR3 coding DNA: TGTGCCAGCAGCTTAAGCAGGGAAGAGACCCAGTACTTC.

The V gene is TRBV6-2 or TRBV6-3, the J gene TRBJ2-1; D is perhaps TRBD1 (6 bases). The ends were cut back, 7 bases at V and 5 bases at J, with 15 bases in the middle. The CDR3 runs to 14 residues. Germline CDR1 MNHEY, CDR2 SVGEGT. This CDR3 reads CASTPWTANNEQFF. CDR3 nucleotide sequence: TGTGCCAGCACCCCCTGGACAGCGAACAATGAGCAGTTCTTC.

The chain has TRBV11-2 and TRBJ2-4; 8 nucleotides agree with TRBD1. V shed 4 bases, J shed 9 bases, and the junction held 8 bases outside the gene matches. CDR1 and CDR2 (germline): SGHAT, FQNNGV. This CDR3 region has 14 residues. CDR3 residues: CASSSWTGRGIQYF. The CDR3 DNA sequence: TGTGCCAGCAGCTCTTGGACAGGGCGCGGCATTCAGTACTTC.

In this sample, this clone turned up once. V usage is TRBV19 and J usage is TRBJ1-1, with D perhaps matching TRBD1 (5 bases). The V gene's germline CDR1 is LNHDA and CDR2 SQIVND (reference sequence). Trimming pared 0 bases from V and 10 bases from J, leaving 9 bases between. The CDR3 has 12 amino acids. The CDR3 sequence: CASSIEGRVAFF. The CDR3 DNA sequence: TGTGCCAGTAGTATAGAAGGCAGGGTAGCTTTCTTT.

In nucleotides, the CDR3 is TGTGCCAGTAGTATTTTCCCGGAGAGCGGCCTAGCCTACGAGCAGTACTTC. The encoded protein is CASSIFPESGLAYEQYF. The chain uses TRBV19 and TRBJ2-7; TRBD2 is a possible D gene (5 bases). From germline, CDR1 is LNHDA and CDR2 SQIVND (reference sequence). Trimming left V 3 bases short and J 2 bases short, with 20 bases between. This CDR3 has 17 amino acids.

This clone has a handful of counts. The rearrangement joins TRBV10-3 to TRBJ1-1; 8 bases line up with TRBD1. CDR3 length equals 14 residues. J gave up 1 base and V 6 bases, and 4 bases lay outside the gene matches. Germline CDR1 is ENHRY and CDR2 is SYGVKD. DNA of the CDR3: TGTGCCATCAGGGACGGACAGGGGAACACTGAAGCTTTCTTT. It codes for CAIRDGQGNTEAFF.

The J gene is TRBJ1-2, the V gene TRBV25-1, with D tentatively TRBD1 (6 bases). This CDR3 has 13 residues. V was cut by 5 bases and J by 7 bases, with 14 bases left in between. The germline CDR1 and CDR2 sequences are MGHDK and SYGVNS. The CDR3, as DNA: TGTGCCAGCAGTACGGCGGGGGGCCTTGGCTACACCTTC. Translated: CASSTAGGLGYTF.

Comments on this clone: At one end, the junction sequence differs from germline, possibly due to a read error. J is TRBJ1-5 and V is TRBV6-2 or TRBV6-3; D is perhaps TRBD1 (6 bases). Per germline, CDR1 MNHEY and CDR2 SVGEGT. This CDR3 contains 15 residues. CDR3 nucleotide sequence: TGTGCCGGCAGTTACTCGAGGGGGGAGGGCCAGCCCCAGCATTTT. Translation: CAGSYSRGEGQPQHF.